The rows below give T cell receptor beta chains drawn from one sample of a study of shared clonotypes between healthy human individuals. TCRdb's copy holds only in-frame clones and misses some; the assay was immunoSEQ multiplex PCR. Among just over 2,000,000 clones listed, roughly 94% were seen once. Sequencing was carried out using naive CD8+ T cells sorted from blood. Receptor source: a man in his late teens or twenties in good health. Each CDR3 is given with its conserved first and last residue. The order of the fields is D gene, V gene, J gene, clone size, CDR3 protein, CDR3 DNA. A D gene is named only where the DNA matches it firmly. Size is stated for part of the rows, as once, few or many counts, or as a class when the clone is expanded.

>-|TRBV4-1|TRBJ2-3|-
CASRLRPGTMQDTQYF
TGCGCCAGCAGACTCCGGCCCGGGACAATGCAAGATACGCAGTATTTT
>-|TRBV15|TRBJ1-1|-
CATSRDHTMNTEAFF
TGTGCCACCAGCAGAGATCACACTATGAACACTGAAGCTTTCTTT
>-|TRBV7-9|TRBJ2-6|-
CASSLPTGPEANVLTF
TGTGCCAGCAGCTTACCGACAGGACCAGAGGCCAACGTCCTGACTTTC
>-|TRBV7-9|TRBJ1-6|-
CASSLEFYGLDSPLHF
TGTGCCAGCAGCTTAGAGTTCTACGGATTAGATTCACCCCTCCACTTT
>-|TRBV7-8|TRBJ2-2|-
CASSLELSGELFF
TGTGCCAGCAGCTTAGAACTCTCCGGGGAGCTGTTTTTT
>-|TRBV7-9|TRBJ1-1|-
CASRPGRTEAFF
TGTGCCAGCAGGCCAGGGCGAACTGAAGCTTTCTTT
>-|TRBV6-6|TRBJ1-5|-
CASSSDGGGDQPQHF
TGTGCCAGCAGTTCGGACGGAGGTGGTGATCAGCCCCAGCATTTT
>-|TRBV9|TRBJ2-2|-
CASSQGGTGELFF
TGTGCCAGCAGCCAAGGTGGGACCGGGGAGCTGTTTTTT
>TRBD1|TRBV6-1|TRBJ2-7|-
CASSAFDRVYEQYF
TGTGCCAGCAGTGCTTTTGACAGGGTGTACGAGCAGTACTTC
>-|TRBV5-8|TRBJ1-5|once
CASSVDVMDPPQHF
TGTGCCAGCAGCGTTGATGTTATGGATCCGCCCCAGCATTTT
>TRBD1|TRBV11-3|TRBJ1-1|-
CASSLVRAGQGTNTEAFF
TGTGCCAGCAGCTTAGTTCGGGCCGGACAGGGGACGAACACTGAAGCTTTCTTT
>-|TRBV7-6|TRBJ2-5|-
CASSLEPAPQETQYF
TGTGCCAGCAGCTTAGAACCAGCGCCGCAAGAGACCCAGTACTTC
>TRBD1|TRBV30|TRBJ1-1|-
CASDEAGTGSVAFF
TGTGCCTCCGACGAAGCCGGGACAGGGTCAGTGGCTTTCTTT
>TRBD1|TRBV7-9|TRBJ2-7|-
CASSLGTGTEQYF
TGTGCCAGCAGCTTAGGGACAGGGACCGAGCAGTACTTC
>-|TRBV7-3|TRBJ2-1|-
CASSHTGADNNEQFF
TGTGCCAGCAGCCATACGGGGGCCGATAACAATGAGCAGTTCTTC
>-|TRBV9|TRBJ2-7|-
CASSVGTAYEQYF
TGTGCCAGCAGCGTAGGAACAGCCTACGAGCAGTACTTC
>TRBD2|TRBV19|TRBJ2-6|once
CASSILASGRSGANVLTF
TGTGCCAGTAGTATATTGGCTAGCGGGAGATCTGGGGCCAACGTCCTGACTTTC
>TRBD1|TRBV27|TRBJ1-1|-
CASRPLGQRYTEAFF
TGTGCCAGCAGGCCGTTGGGACAGCGTTACACTGAAGCTTTCTTT
>-|TRBV28|TRBJ1-2|-
CASSFQEAYGYTF
TGTGCCAGCAGTTTTCAGGAAGCCTATGGCTACACCTTC
>-|TRBV28|TRBJ1-1|once
CASSFWAPLDTEAFF
TGTGCCAGCAGTTTTTGGGCACCCCTGGACACTGAAGCTTTCTTT
>TRBD2|TRBV5-6|TRBJ2-1|once
CASSLGASGSPHYNEQFF
TGTGCCAGCAGCTTGGGGGCTAGCGGGAGTCCTCACTACAATGAGCAGTTCTTC
>TRBD1|TRBV6-1|TRBJ1-5|-
CASSRDRAGNQPQHF
TGTGCCAGCAGTAGGGACAGGGCCGGCAATCAGCCCCAGCATTTT
>TRBD2|TRBV27|TRBJ2-3|-
CASSPLGGAIFDTQYF
TGTGCCAGCAGTCCCCTCGGGGGGGCCATCTTTGATACGCAGTATTTT
>TRBD1|TRBV11-3|TRBJ1-6|-
CASSLGGDSAPYNSPLHF
TGTGCCAGCAGCTTAGGGGGGGACAGTGCCCCCTATAATTCACCCCTCCACTTT
>-|TRBV2|TRBJ2-5|-
CASTEPGLGETQYF
TGTGCCAGCACTGAGCCGGGGTTGGGAGAGACCCAGTACTTC
>TRBD2|TRBV2|TRBJ2-2|-
CASSEPPLLAAANTGELFF
TGTGCCAGCAGTGAACCCCCCTTACTAGCGGCAGCGAACACCGGGGAGCTGTTTTTT
>TRBD1|TRBV27|TRBJ2-7|-
CASSLGQGAYEQYF
TGTGCCAGCAGTTTGGGGCAGGGGGCGTACGAGCAGTACTTC
>-|TRBV5-4|TRBJ2-3|-
CASSVGGSADTQYF
TGTGCCAGCAGCGTTGGGGGGTCGGCAGATACGCAGTATTTT
>TRBD1|TRBV6-5|TRBJ1-1|-
CASSVGTGATEAFF
TGTGCCAGCAGTGTCGGGACAGGGGCCACTGAAGCTTTCTTT
>TRBD1|TRBV10-1|TRBJ2-5|-
CASSRDRGNPQETQYF
TGCGCCAGCAGCCGGGACAGGGGCAACCCTCAAGAGACCCAGTACTTC
>-|TRBV6-5|TRBJ2-5|-
CASSYGEQETQYF
TGTGCCAGCAGTTATGGGGAACAAGAGACCCAGTACTTC
>-|TRBV27|TRBJ2-2|-
CASSFGGLNTGELFF
TGTGCCAGCAGTTTTGGAGGGCTTAACACCGGGGAGCTGTTTTTT
>-|TRBV6-5|TRBJ2-2|-
CASSYSFGELTGELFF
TGTGCCAGCAGTTACTCATTCGGGGAACTTACCGGGGAGCTGTTTTTT
>-|TRBV27|TRBJ2-7|-
CASSPRTVYEQYF
TGTGCCAGCAGTCCTAGGACAGTCTACGAGCAGTACTTC
>-|TRBV6-1|TRBJ1-1|once
CASIGWASNTEAFF
TGTGCCAGCATCGGTTGGGCCTCGAACACTGAAGCTTTCTTT
>-|TRBV5-1|TRBJ2-2|-
CASSLGGVGTGELFF
TGCGCCAGCAGCTTGGGCGGCGTCGGGACCGGGGAGCTGTTTTTT
>TRBD2|TRBV11-2|TRBJ2-7|once
CASSLGLGRIYEQYF
TGTGCCAGCAGCTTGGGCCTCGGGAGGATCTACGAGCAGTACTTC
>TRBD2|TRBV9|TRBJ2-2|-
CASSAERGNTGELFF
TGTGCCAGCAGCGCGGAGCGGGGGAACACCGGGGAGCTGTTTTTT
>-|TRBV10-1|TRBJ1-1|-
CASSEKRNTEAFF
TGCGCCAGCAGTGAGAAAAGGAACACTGAAGCTTTCTTT
>TRBD1|TRBV7-8|TRBJ1-1|-
CASSFFPGQTNTEAFF
TGTGCCAGCAGCTTCTTCCCGGGACAGACGAACACTGAAGCTTTCTTT
>TRBD2|TRBV2|TRBJ2-5|-
CASSEWRGVEETQYF
TGTGCCAGCAGTGAATGGCGGGGGGTAGAAGAGACCCAGTACTTC
>TRBD1|TRBV6-5|TRBJ1-1|-
CASSYSGTGGPEAFF
TGTGCCAGCAGTTACTCTGGGACAGGGGGGCCTGAAGCTTTCTTT
>TRBD2|TRBV7-9|TRBJ2-3|-
CASSTHAGGPEGTDTQYF
TGTGCCAGCAGCACTCATGCGGGGGGGCCGGAGGGCACAGATACGCAGTATTTT
>TRBD2|TRBV11-2|TRBJ2-2|-
CASSLLAGAAGELFF
TGTGCCAGCAGCTTACTGGCGGGAGCGGCCGGGGAGCTGTTTTTT
>-|TRBV11-2|TRBJ2-7|once
CASTPPTRQAYYEQYF
TGTGCCAGCACTCCCCCCACGAGGCAGGCCTACTACGAGCAGTACTTC
>TRBD2|TRBV10-1|TRBJ2-1|-
CASSYGTSGHNEQFF
TGCGCCAGCAGCTACGGGACTAGCGGCCACAATGAGCAGTTCTTC
>-|TRBV29-1|TRBJ2-3|-
CSVDGEWERTDTQYF
TGCAGCGTTGACGGCGAATGGGAGCGCACAGATACGCAGTATTTT